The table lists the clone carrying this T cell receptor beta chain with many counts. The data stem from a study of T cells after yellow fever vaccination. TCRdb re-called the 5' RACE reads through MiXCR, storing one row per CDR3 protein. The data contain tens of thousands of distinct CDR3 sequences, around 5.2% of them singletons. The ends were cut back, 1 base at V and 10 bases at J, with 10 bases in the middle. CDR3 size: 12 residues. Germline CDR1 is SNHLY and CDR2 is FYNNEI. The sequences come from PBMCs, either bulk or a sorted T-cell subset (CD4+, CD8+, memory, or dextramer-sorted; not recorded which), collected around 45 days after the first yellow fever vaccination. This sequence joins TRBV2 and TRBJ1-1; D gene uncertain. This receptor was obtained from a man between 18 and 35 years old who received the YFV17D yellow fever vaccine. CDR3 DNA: TGTGCCAGCAGTGAAGAGCTGAGGTTAGCTTTCTTT. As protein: CASSEELRLAFF.